This T cell receptor beta chain was identified during a study of OX40 agonist ivuxolimab in advanced cancers. General observations from the study: Some nonresponders also had low normalized T-cell clonal expansion. With doses of 0.1 to 3.0 mg/kg, CD4+ and CD8+ blood T cells had undergone clonal expansion by week 6.

Here immunoSEQ multiplex PCR was the method, and the copy in TCRdb shows in-frame clones only, minus some. The table lists roughly 110,000 clones, around 90% of them singletons. Drawing of blood for sampling happened at baseline, at cycle 4 day 1, and at cycle 7 day 1. Remarks on this clone: Antigen specificity is unknown.

This TCR came from an adult with an advanced solid tumor such as melanoma, head and neck, liver or kidney cancer. Sequencing was performed on CD4+ or CD8+ T cells sorted from blood, taken in a trial of the OX40 agonist ivuxolimab.

CDR3 in DNA: TGCGCCAGCAGCTTGGGGACTAGCGGGAGTGGAGATACGCAGTATTTT. This gives the protein CASSLGTSGSGDTQYF. J is TRBJ2-3 and V is TRBV5-1, with 13 nucleotides matching TRBD2. From germline, CDR1 is SGHRS and CDR2 YFSETQ. Trimming cost V 0 bases and J 5 bases; bases outside gene matches: 3. This CDR3 contains 16 residues.